This T cell receptor beta chain was identified in a study of T cell responses to AZD1222 COVID-19 vaccine. Remarks on this clone: Its antigen is not identified.

Second-dose groups at about 4 or about 12 weeks were pooled. General study findings and limits: Epitopes outside B.1.351 and B.1.1.7 mutated regions reportedly drew nearly half of spike TCRs. Spike as a whole was targeted by vaccine-associated CD4 TCRs, dominant at 160-218 and 743-854.

TCRdb keeps only in-frame clones here, not all; method: immunoSEQ multiplex PCR. The sample contains 150,000 to 200,000 clones, about 91% of which appear only once. The receptor's source is an adult who received the AZD1222 COVID-19 vaccine. The material was peripheral blood, obtained 28 days after the second AZD1222 dose.

CDR3 coding DNA: TGTGCCAGCAGCTCTGGACAGGGAAGGGAAAAACTGTTTTTT. Protein product: CASSSGQGREKLFF. This chain joins TRBV11-2 and TRBJ1-4; 8 bases are shared with TRBD1. Germline V gene sequence: CDR1 SGHAT, CDR2 FQNNGV. V lost 4 bases and J lost 8; bases outside the gene matches: 6. This CDR3 contains 14 residues.